This section outlines one TCR beta chain sequence together with its context. Its antigen is unidentified. These data belong to a study of blood T cells in healthy people across ages. At the level of the study: There was about one barcoded beta molecule captured by template switching per two T cells. Study-wide results and caveats: Relative to aged donors, long-lived donors carried more naive CD4+ cells and displayed higher diversity. Age showed a roughly linear inverse relationship with TCR beta diversity per million T cells.

With a J-beta primer mix and a sample-barcoded 5' primer, a second PCR ran about 7 to 11 cycles. TCRdb used MiXCR to reprocess the 5' RACE reads, holding one entry per CDR3 protein. The sample has about 780,000 distinct CDR3 sequences; around half are singletons. Individuals who donated were healthy Caucasians from Russia aged roughly 6 to 90. Source material: blood. This sequence was found in an elderly man in good health.

The CDR3 DNA reads as TGTGCCAGCAGTGTTGGGGAGGCCACCGATACGCAGTATTTT. This codes for CASSVGEATDTQYF. The chain uses TRBV2 and TRBJ2-3, with D possibly being TRBD2 (6 bases). This CDR3 is built from 14 residues. Trimming took 4 bases from V and 6 from J, leaving 14 bases between them. The germline V gene encodes CDR1 SNHLY and CDR2 FYNNEI. The entire variable domain, with the rest obtained from reference TRBV2 and TRBJ2-3, is as follows: EPEVTQTPSHQVTQMGQEVILRCVPISNHLYFYWYRQILGQKVEFLVSFYNNEISEKSEIFDDQFSVERPDGSNFTLKIRSTKLEDSAMYFCASSVGEATDTQYFGPGTRLTVL.